This T cell receptor beta chain originates from a study of T cells in Graves' hyperthyroidism and ophthalmopathy (dated by TCRdb to about 2019). Study-level background: Peripheral blood samples were taken at initial diagnosis, before any treatment was given. A discovery cohort of 95 to 100 patients, roughly 45 with Graves' ophthalmopathy and more than 55 with stable Graves' hyperthyroidism, was used to find distinguishing TCR V-J signatures. Prospective prediction of ophthalmopathy was tested in an independent validation cohort consisting of fewer than 20 hyperthyroidism patients and 17 patients who later progressed to ophthalmopathy. For training and testing, the 100 or so patients in the discovery cohort were randomly divided in a 7:3 ratio. In several Graves' hyperthyroidism patients, the study also compared T-cell repertoires from thyroid tissue with T-cell repertoires from blood. Following sampling, methimazole starting at 30 mg daily was given to hyperthyroidism patients, and high-dose intravenous methylprednisolone was given to ophthalmopathy patients. According to the paper, TCR Vbeta CDR3 sequencing was carried out on around 140 peripheral blood samples, which came from approximately 43 ophthalmopathy, fewer than 80 hyperthyroidism and roughly 17 progressor patients.

The hyperthyroidism patients were between 18 and 65 years old and newly diagnosed, with a disease duration of less than 2 months. The study excluded patients with uncontrolled infections, other autoimmune diseases, pregnancy or lactation. Diagnoses were established on the basis of clinical symptoms, serum thyroxine and TRAb, thyroid ultrasound, and orbital computed tomography. For progressor patients, blood was drawn at the first diagnosis of hyperthyroidism, before any ophthalmopathy symptoms had appeared. Ficoll-Paque density gradient centrifugation was used to isolate PBMCs from under 11 ml of fresh peripheral blood. Progressor patients were defined as those initially diagnosed with Graves' hyperthyroidism in whom ophthalmopathy developed during follow-up. Total RNA was extracted with Trizol reagent, and quality was checked on an Agilent 2100 Bioanalyzer. Measured from the cysteine to the phenylalanine, the CDR3 is 12 residues long. CDR3 DNA only is kept here, 36 bases in frame from base 1. CDR1 and CDR2, per the germline V gene, are MNHNS and SASEGT. At the junction V is shortened by 6 bases and J by 12 bases, with 15 bases in between.

Amplification of TCR beta CDR3 regions was carried out from RNA transcripts. A first-round RT-PCR of the TCR CDR3 used the HTBI primer set with the Qiagen OneStep RT-PCR kit. A second multiplex PCR round built the libraries, followed by size selection and purification. Paired-end sequencing of the libraries was performed with 100 bp reads on an Illumina HiSeq2000. From the authors' description of their analysis: SOAPnuke was used to process the raw data, throwing out any read that contained adapters or uncalled bases, had a mean Phred below 15, or lacked an exact constant-primer or identifier match. COPE v1.2.5 was used to merge the high-quality paired reads, and each unique nucleotide sequence was defined as a clonotype. MiTCR v1.1 was used to align clonotypes to the IMGT TRBV, TRBD and TRBJ reference segments. Only V-J combinations with frequency above 0.0001, covering 99.2% of repertoires, were analysed. The TCS score was defined as F50 (clonal expansion) divided by E x V (chaos), with BLOSUM62-based TCRdist calculated between CDR3 peptides within each V-J. Welch's t-statistics and random forest reduced roughly 540 V-J features to 10 to 15, which were used in a naive Bayes classifier (R e1071). Clones were called with MiXCR by TCRdb after fastp trimmed the public reads at Q25, and only in-frame beta chains were retained. Rows with a matching CDR3 protein are joined into one entry that keeps the most common DNA and genes. The V and J calls here are based on TCRdb, not the publication. A total of fewer than 350,000 distinct CDR3 sequences appear in this sample, 13% of them only once. Clones ranked in the top ten supply 6% to 8% of the sample.

The full study reports these points: In cross-validation, a model built on a 13 V-J signature told ophthalmopathy apart from stable hyperthyroidism with less than 90% sensitivity and about 81% specificity, and in testing the same model reached 80%/75%. Most expanded thyroid clonotypes (frequency above 0.001) were also found in blood, which suggests that blood repertoires may mirror thyroid immune responses. In validation, progression to ophthalmopathy was predicted by the model with 70.59% sensitivity and about 72% specificity, a median of approximately 6.5 months before onset. No statistical method was used to set the sample size in advance, and investigators knew the group allocation.

To note about this clonotype: Which antigen it targets is not known. Per-nucleotide qualities are absent, and no much larger clonotype sits a single base away.

This clonotype was sampled from a woman in her thirties with Graves' hyperthyroidism that later progressed to Graves' ophthalmopathy. Sequencing used blood. The V gene is TRBV6-1 and the J gene is TRBJ2-1; tentative D gene TRBD2, with 6 bases matching. The DNA sequence is as follows: TGTGCCAGCAGACCAGATCGGGACTTGCAGTTCTTC. It codes for CASRPDRDLQFF.